The rows below give T cell receptor beta chains drawn from one sample of a study of cytomegalovirus exposure and HLA in healthy donors. Here immunoSEQ multiplex PCR was the method, and the copy in TCRdb shows in-frame clones only, minus some. The sample lists about 100,000 clones, around 82% occurring once. The sample consisted of PBMCs. Receptor source: a woman aged 45-65 years in good health and CMV-seropositive. The CDR3 runs from the conserved cysteine through the conserved F or W. A D gene is named only where the DNA matches it firmly. Only some rows state a clone size, as once, few, many or a class for expanded clones.

v_call: TRBV5-1
j_call: TRBJ2-1
d_call: TRBD1
clone_size: NA
cdr3_aa: CASSPTGETYNEQFF
cdr3_nt: TGCGCCAGCAGCCCCACAGGGGAAACCTACAATGAGCAGTTCTTC

v_call: TRBV4-1
j_call: TRBJ2-3
d_call: NA
clone_size: NA
cdr3_aa: CASSQKSAADTQYF
cdr3_nt: TGCGCCAGCAGCCAAAAGTCGGCGGCAGATACGCAGTATTTT

v_call: TRBV10-2
j_call: TRBJ1-1
d_call: TRBD1
clone_size: NA
cdr3_aa: CATQGEFGNTEAFF
cdr3_nt: TGCGCCACCCAGGGGGAATTCGGGAACACTGAAGCTTTCTTT

v_call: TRBV2
j_call: TRBJ1-2
d_call: NA
clone_size: NA
cdr3_aa: CASSDTGYGYTF
cdr3_nt: TGTGCCAGCAGTGACACAGGTTATGGCTACACCTTC

v_call: TRBV28
j_call: TRBJ1-5
d_call: NA
clone_size: NA
cdr3_aa: CASSPGHQVRQPQHF
cdr3_nt: TGTGCCAGCAGTCCGGGACACCAGGTACGTCAGCCCCAGCATTTT

v_call: TRBV4-1
j_call: TRBJ2-7
d_call: NA
clone_size: once
cdr3_aa: CASSQEDFLYEQYF
cdr3_nt: TGCGCCAGCAGCCAAGAAGACTTCCTCTACGAGCAGTACTTC

v_call: TRBV5-6
j_call: TRBJ2-5
d_call: NA
clone_size: NA
cdr3_aa: CASSLSVGEETQYF
cdr3_nt: TGTGCCAGCAGCTTGTCCGTCGGAGAAGAGACCCAGTACTTC

v_call: TRBV10-2
j_call: TRBJ1-1
d_call: TRBD1
clone_size: NA
cdr3_aa: CASRGQVDTEAFF
cdr3_nt: TGCGCCAGCAGGGGACAGGTGGACACTGAAGCTTTCTTT

v_call: TRBV5-4
j_call: TRBJ2-2
d_call: TRBD1
clone_size: NA
cdr3_aa: CASSSGPGQGATGELFF
cdr3_nt: TGTGCCAGCAGCTCGGGCCCGGGACAGGGGGCCACCGGGGAGCTGTTTTTT

v_call: TRBV6-5
j_call: TRBJ1-6
d_call: TRBD1
clone_size: NA
cdr3_aa: CASSYSGQGATSPLHF
cdr3_nt: TGTGCCAGCAGTTACTCGGGGCAGGGGGCGACTTCACCCCTCCACTTT

v_call: TRBV7-8
j_call: TRBJ2-7
d_call: TRBD2
clone_size: few
cdr3_aa: CASSLERLARYEQYF
cdr3_nt: TGTGCCAGCAGCTTAGAAAGACTAGCGAGGTACGAGCAGTACTTC

v_call: TRBV6-5
j_call: TRBJ1-2
d_call: NA
clone_size: NA
cdr3_aa: CASGGDTYGYTF
cdr3_nt: TGTGCCAGCGGGGGGGACACCTATGGCTACACCTTC

v_call: TRBV6-4
j_call: TRBJ1-5
d_call: TRBD1
clone_size: NA
cdr3_aa: CASHQGQVAADQPQHF
cdr3_nt: TGTGCCAGCCACCAGGGACAGGTGGCGGCCGATCAGCCCCAGCATTTT

v_call: TRBV27
j_call: TRBJ2-3
d_call: TRBD1
clone_size: NA
cdr3_aa: CASSHLPTGRGSDWAADTQYF
cdr3_nt: TGTGCCAGCAGTCATCTCCCGACAGGGAGAGGGTCTGATTGGGCGGCAGATACGCAGTATTTT

v_call: TRBV5-4
j_call: TRBJ2-4
d_call: TRBD1
clone_size: NA
cdr3_aa: CASSLDRGSKNIQYF
cdr3_nt: TGTGCCAGCAGCTTGGACAGGGGTTCCAAAAACATTCAGTACTTC

v_call: TRBV5-1
j_call: TRBJ1-1
d_call: NA
clone_size: once
cdr3_aa: CASRRDSQNTEAFF
cdr3_nt: TGCGCCAGCAGACGCGACAGTCAGAACACTGAAGCTTTCTTT

v_call: TRBV5-1
j_call: TRBJ1-1
d_call: TRBD1
clone_size: few
cdr3_aa: CASSLGQGQGTEAFF
cdr3_nt: TGCGCCAGCAGCTTGGGACAGGGACAAGGCACTGAAGCTTTCTTT

v_call: TRBV29-1
j_call: TRBJ1-2
d_call: TRBD1
clone_size: NA
cdr3_aa: CSVGSTGFDYGYTF
cdr3_nt: TGCAGCGTTGGGTCGACAGGGTTTGACTATGGCTACACCTTC

v_call: TRBV6-6
j_call: TRBJ1-4
d_call: NA
clone_size: NA
cdr3_aa: CASSSGRVREKLFF
cdr3_nt: TGTGCCAGCAGTTCAGGGAGGGTGAGGGAAAAACTGTTTTTT

v_call: TRBV7-9
j_call: TRBJ2-7
d_call: NA
clone_size: NA
cdr3_aa: CASSLGTISSYEQYF
cdr3_nt: TGTGCCAGCAGCTTAGGGACTATTAGCTCCTACGAGCAGTACTTC

v_call: TRBV27
j_call: TRBJ2-7
d_call: TRBD2
clone_size: NA
cdr3_aa: CASRSGLAGGNPYEQYF
cdr3_nt: TGTGCCAGCAGGTCCGGACTAGCGGGGGGGAACCCCTACGAGCAGTACTTC

v_call: TRBV11-2
j_call: TRBJ1-5
d_call: TRBD1
clone_size: NA
cdr3_aa: CASSLGFSRGPNQPQHF
cdr3_nt: TGTGCCAGCAGCTTAGGGTTTTCCAGGGGGCCAAATCAGCCCCAGCATTTT

v_call: TRBV27
j_call: TRBJ2-3
d_call: TRBD2
clone_size: NA
cdr3_aa: CASSPGTSGSTDTQYF
cdr3_nt: TGTGCCAGCAGTCCCGGGACTAGCGGGAGTACGGATACGCAGTATTTT

v_call: TRBV19
j_call: TRBJ2-1
d_call: TRBD2
clone_size: NA
cdr3_aa: CASSISGLAKYNEQFF
cdr3_nt: TGTGCCAGTAGTATTAGCGGACTAGCGAAATACAATGAGCAGTTCTTC

v_call: TRBV7-8
j_call: TRBJ1-1
d_call: TRBD1
clone_size: NA
cdr3_aa: CASSLGWMAGQLVPTEAFF
cdr3_nt: TGTGCCAGCAGCTTAGGATGGATGGCGGGACAGTTAGTGCCGACTGAAGCTTTCTTT

v_call: TRBV29-1
j_call: TRBJ2-3
d_call: TRBD2
clone_size: NA
cdr3_aa: CSLGGVSGRAPDTQYF
cdr3_nt: TGCAGCCTGGGGGGGGTTAGCGGGAGGGCCCCAGATACGCAGTATTTT

v_call: TRBV5-1
j_call: TRBJ1-1
d_call: NA
clone_size: NA
cdr3_aa: CASSSSGGVTNTEAFF
cdr3_nt: TGCGCCAGCAGCTCGAGTGGGGGGGTCACGAACACTGAAGCTTTCTTT

v_call: TRBV5-4
j_call: TRBJ1-6
d_call: TRBD1
clone_size: NA
cdr3_aa: CASSFGQGSSGNSPLHF
cdr3_nt: TGTGCCAGCAGCTTCGGACAGGGAAGTTCGGGTAATTCACCCCTCCACTTT

v_call: TRBV7-9
j_call: TRBJ1-2
d_call: NA
clone_size: NA
cdr3_aa: CASSLGGMGYTF
cdr3_nt: TGTGCCAGCAGCTTAGGTGGCATGGGCTACACCTTC

v_call: TRBV5-4
j_call: TRBJ1-1
d_call: NA
clone_size: once
cdr3_aa: CASSREAANTEAFF
cdr3_nt: TGTGCCAGCAGTCGAGAGGCGGCGAACACTGAAGCTTTCTTT

v_call: TRBV6-1
j_call: TRBJ1-3
d_call: NA
clone_size: NA
cdr3_aa: CASRPWGGAGNTIYF
cdr3_nt: TGTGCCAGCAGACCCTGGGGGGGCGCGGGAAACACCATATATTTT

v_call: TRBV6-5
j_call: TRBJ2-2
d_call: NA
clone_size: NA
cdr3_aa: CASSYSAGPTGELFF
cdr3_nt: TGTGCCAGCAGTTACTCAGCAGGGCCCACCGGGGAGCTGTTTTTT

v_call: TRBV11-2
j_call: TRBJ1-1
d_call: TRBD1
clone_size: NA
cdr3_aa: CASSRQGAWDTEAFF
cdr3_nt: TGTGCCAGCAGCAGACAGGGGGCGTGGGACACTGAAGCTTTCTTT

v_call: TRBV15
j_call: TRBJ1-5
d_call: TRBD1
clone_size: NA
cdr3_aa: CATSRPQGAQHF
cdr3_nt: TGTGCCACCAGCAGGCCACAGGGGGCCCAGCATTTT

v_call: TRBV7-2
j_call: TRBJ2-7
d_call: TRBD2
clone_size: NA
cdr3_aa: CASSLETSRYYEQYF
cdr3_nt: TGTGCCAGCAGCTTAGAGACTAGCAGGTACTACGAGCAGTACTTC

v_call: TRBV5-1
j_call: TRBJ2-7
d_call: NA
clone_size: NA
cdr3_aa: CASSLLGGSYEQYF
cdr3_nt: TGCGCCAGCAGCTTGCTCGGGGGCTCCTACGAGCAGTACTTC

v_call: TRBV7-9
j_call: TRBJ1-1
d_call: NA
clone_size: NA
cdr3_aa: CSSSSQDRGGFAEAFF
cdr3_nt: TGTTCCAGCAGCTCCCAGGATCGGGGGGGGTTCGCTGAAGCTTTCTTT

v_call: TRBV2
j_call: TRBJ1-2
d_call: NA
clone_size: NA
cdr3_aa: CASSEAEIYGYTF
cdr3_nt: TGTGCCAGCAGTGAAGCGGAGATTTATGGCTACACCTTC

v_call: TRBV27
j_call: TRBJ2-6
d_call: NA
clone_size: NA
cdr3_aa: CASSLSGPLGSGANVLTF
cdr3_nt: TGTGCCAGCAGTTTATCGGGTCCCCTAGGCTCTGGGGCCAACGTCCTGACTTTC

v_call: TRBV4-1
j_call: TRBJ1-2
d_call: TRBD1
clone_size: NA
cdr3_aa: CASSPTGVSGYTF
cdr3_nt: TGCGCCAGCAGCCCGACAGGGGTGAGTGGCTACACCTTC

v_call: TRBV7-2
j_call: TRBJ1-2
d_call: NA
clone_size: NA
cdr3_aa: CASSLVGGDYGYTF
cdr3_nt: TGTGCCAGCAGCTTAGTAGGCGGGGACTATGGCTACACCTTC